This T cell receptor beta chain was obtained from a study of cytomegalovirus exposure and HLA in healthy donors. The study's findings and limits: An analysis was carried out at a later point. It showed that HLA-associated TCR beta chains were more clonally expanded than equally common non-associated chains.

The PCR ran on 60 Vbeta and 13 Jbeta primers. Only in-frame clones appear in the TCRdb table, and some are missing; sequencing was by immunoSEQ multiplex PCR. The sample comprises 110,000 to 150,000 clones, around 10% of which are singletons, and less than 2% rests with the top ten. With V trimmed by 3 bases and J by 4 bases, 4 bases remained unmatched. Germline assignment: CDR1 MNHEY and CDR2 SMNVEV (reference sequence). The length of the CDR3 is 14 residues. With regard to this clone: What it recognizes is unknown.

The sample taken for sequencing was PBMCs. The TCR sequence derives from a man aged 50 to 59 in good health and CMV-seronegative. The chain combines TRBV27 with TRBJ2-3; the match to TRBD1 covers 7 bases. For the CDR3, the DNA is TGTGCCAGCAGTTTCACAGGGGTCGCAGATACGCAGTATTTT. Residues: CASSFTGVADTQYF.